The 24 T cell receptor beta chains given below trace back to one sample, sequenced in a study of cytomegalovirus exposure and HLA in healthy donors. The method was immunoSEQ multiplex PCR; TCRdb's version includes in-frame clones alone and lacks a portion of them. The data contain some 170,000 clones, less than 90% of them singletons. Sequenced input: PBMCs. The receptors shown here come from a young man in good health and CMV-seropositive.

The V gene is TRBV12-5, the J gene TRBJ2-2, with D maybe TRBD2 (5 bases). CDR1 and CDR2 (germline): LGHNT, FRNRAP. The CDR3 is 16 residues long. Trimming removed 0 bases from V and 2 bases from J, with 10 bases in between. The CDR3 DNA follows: TGTGCTAGTGGTTTGGTTACTAGTCATAACACCGGGGAGCTGTTTTTT. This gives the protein CASGLVTSHNTGELFF.

The CDR3 DNA is TGTGCCAGTAGTATAGGGGGGCCACTCCAAGAGACCCAGTACTTC. Translation: CASSIGGPLQETQYF. V and J are TRBV19 and TRBJ2-5, with D possibly TRBD1 on 6 matching bases. Germline V gene data show CDR1 as LNHDA and CDR2 as SQIVND (reference sequence). Trimming removed 1 base from V and 1 base from J, with 10 bases in between. The CDR3 contains 15 residues.

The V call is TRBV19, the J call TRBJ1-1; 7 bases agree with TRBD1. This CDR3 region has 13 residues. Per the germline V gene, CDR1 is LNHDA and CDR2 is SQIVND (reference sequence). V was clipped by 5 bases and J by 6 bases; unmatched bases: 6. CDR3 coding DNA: TGTGCCAGTAGTGGTGACAGGGAATCTGAAGCTTTCTTT. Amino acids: CASSGDRESEAFF.

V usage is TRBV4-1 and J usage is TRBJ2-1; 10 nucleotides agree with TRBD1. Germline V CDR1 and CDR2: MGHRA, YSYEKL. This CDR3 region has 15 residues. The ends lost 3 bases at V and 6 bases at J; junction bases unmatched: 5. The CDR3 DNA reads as TGCGCCAGCAGCCACCCCGGACAGGGGGTCAATGAGCAGTTCTTC. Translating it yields CASSHPGQGVNEQFF.

CDR3 protein: CATSREAMGRRFNEQFF. The CDR3 DNA follows: TGTGCCACCAGCAGAGAGGCTATGGGCCGGAGGTTCAATGAGCAGTTCTTC. This chain uses TRBV15 with TRBJ2-1, with TRBD2 as a possible D gene (5 bases). The CDR3 length is 17 residues. Germline CDR1 is LNHNV and CDR2 is YYDKDF (reference sequence). V dropped 0 bases and J dropped 6 bases, with 18 bases sitting between them.

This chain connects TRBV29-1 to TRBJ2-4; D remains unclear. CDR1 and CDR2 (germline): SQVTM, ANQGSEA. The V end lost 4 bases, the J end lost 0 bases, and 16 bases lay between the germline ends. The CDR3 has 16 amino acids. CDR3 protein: CSVGMKDSLAKNIQYF. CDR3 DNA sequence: TGCAGCGTTGGCATGAAAGACTCATTAGCCAAAAACATTCAGTACTTC.

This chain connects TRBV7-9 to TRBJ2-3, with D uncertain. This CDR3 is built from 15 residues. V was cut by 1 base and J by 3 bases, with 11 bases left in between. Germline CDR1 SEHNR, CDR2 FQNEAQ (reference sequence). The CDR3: CASSLGEVVTDTQYF. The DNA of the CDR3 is TGTGCCAGCAGCTTAGGTGAGGTAGTGACAGATACGCAGTATTTT.

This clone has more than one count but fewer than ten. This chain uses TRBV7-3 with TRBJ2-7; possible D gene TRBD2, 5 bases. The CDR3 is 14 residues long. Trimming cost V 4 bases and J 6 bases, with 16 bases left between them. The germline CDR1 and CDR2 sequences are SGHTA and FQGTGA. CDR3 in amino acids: CASSSQKGSGEQYF. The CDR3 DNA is TGTGCCAGCAGCTCGCAAAAGGGAAGCGGCGAGCAGTACTTC.

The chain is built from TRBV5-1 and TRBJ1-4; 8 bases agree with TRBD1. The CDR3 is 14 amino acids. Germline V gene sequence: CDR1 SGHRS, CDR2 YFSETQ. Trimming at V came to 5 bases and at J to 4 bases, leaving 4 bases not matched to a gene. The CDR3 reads CASRTGTGNEKLFF. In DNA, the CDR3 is TGCGCCAGCAGAACCGGGACAGGTAATGAAAAACTGTTTTTT.

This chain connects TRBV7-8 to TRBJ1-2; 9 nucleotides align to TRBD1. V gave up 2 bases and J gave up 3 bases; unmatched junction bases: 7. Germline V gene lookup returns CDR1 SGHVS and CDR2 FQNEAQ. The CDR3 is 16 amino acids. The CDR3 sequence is CASSLYLGQGDYGYTF. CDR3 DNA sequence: TGTGCCAGCAGCTTATATCTGGGACAGGGAGACTATGGCTACACCTTC.

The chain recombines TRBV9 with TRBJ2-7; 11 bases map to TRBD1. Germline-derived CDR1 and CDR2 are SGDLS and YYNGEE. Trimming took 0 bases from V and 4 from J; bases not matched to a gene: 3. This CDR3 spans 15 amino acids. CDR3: CASSVEGQGGYEQYF. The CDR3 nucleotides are TGTGCCAGCAGCGTAGAGGGACAGGGGGGGTACGAGCAGTACTTC.

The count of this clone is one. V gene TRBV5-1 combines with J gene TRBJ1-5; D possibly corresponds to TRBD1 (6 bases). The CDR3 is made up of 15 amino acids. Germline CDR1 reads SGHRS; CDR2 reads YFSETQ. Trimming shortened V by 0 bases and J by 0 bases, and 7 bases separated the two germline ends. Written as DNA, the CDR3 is TGCGCCAGCAGCTTGGGGACAGATAGCAATCAGCCCCAGCATTTT. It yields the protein CASSLGTDSNQPQHF.

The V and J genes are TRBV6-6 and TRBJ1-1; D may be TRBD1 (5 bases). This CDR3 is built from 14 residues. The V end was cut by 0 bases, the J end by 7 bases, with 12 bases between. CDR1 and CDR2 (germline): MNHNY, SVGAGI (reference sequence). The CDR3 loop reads CASSYSAGGDEAFF. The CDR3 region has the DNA TGTGCCAGCAGTTACTCTGCCGGGGGGGATGAAGCTTTCTTT.

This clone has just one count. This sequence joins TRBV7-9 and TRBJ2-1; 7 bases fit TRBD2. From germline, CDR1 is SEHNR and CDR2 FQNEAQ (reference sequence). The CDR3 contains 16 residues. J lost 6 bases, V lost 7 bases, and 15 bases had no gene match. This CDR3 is CASTKLQTGGINEQFF. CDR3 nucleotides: TGTGCCAGCACCAAGCTTCAGACGGGAGGAATCAATGAGCAGTTCTTC.

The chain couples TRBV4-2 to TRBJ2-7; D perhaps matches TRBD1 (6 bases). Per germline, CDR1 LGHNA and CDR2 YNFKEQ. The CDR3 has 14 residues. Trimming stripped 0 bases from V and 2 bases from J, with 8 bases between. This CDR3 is CASSQEKGAYEQYF. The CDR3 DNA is TGTGCCAGCAGCCAAGAAAAGGGGGCCTACGAGCAGTACTTC.

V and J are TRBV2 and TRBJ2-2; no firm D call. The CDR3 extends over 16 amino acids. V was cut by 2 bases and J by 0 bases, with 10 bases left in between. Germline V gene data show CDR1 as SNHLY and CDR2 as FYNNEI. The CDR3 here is CASSETALSNTGELFF. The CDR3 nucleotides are TGTGCCAGCAGTGAAACAGCCCTCTCGAACACCGGGGAGCTGTTTTTT. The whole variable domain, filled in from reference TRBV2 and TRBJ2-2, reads EPEVTQTPSHQVTQMGQEVILRCVPISNHLYFYWYRQILGQKVEFLVSFYNNEISEKSEIFDDQFSVERPDGSNFTLKIRSTKLEDSAMYFCASSETALSNTGELFFGEGSRLTVL.

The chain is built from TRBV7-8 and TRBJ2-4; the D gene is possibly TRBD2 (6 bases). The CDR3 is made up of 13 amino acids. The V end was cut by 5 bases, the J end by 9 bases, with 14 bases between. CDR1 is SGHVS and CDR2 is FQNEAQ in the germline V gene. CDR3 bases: TGTGCCAGCAGCCCCGGACTACTTGGCATTCAGTACTTC. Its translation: CASSPGLLGIQYF.

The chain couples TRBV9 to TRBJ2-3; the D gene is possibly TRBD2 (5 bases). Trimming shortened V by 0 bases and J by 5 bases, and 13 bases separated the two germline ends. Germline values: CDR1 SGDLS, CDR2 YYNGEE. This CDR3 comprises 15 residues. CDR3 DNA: TGTGCCAGCAGCGTAGTTGGAGGAGGTCAAGATACGCAGTATTTT. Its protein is CASSVVGGGQDTQYF.

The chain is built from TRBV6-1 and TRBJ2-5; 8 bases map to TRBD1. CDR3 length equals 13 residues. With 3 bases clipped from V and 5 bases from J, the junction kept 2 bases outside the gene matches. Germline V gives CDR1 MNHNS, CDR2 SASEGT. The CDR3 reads CASSETGVETQYF. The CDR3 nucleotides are TGTGCCAGCAGTGAGACAGGGGTGGAGACCCAGTACTTC.

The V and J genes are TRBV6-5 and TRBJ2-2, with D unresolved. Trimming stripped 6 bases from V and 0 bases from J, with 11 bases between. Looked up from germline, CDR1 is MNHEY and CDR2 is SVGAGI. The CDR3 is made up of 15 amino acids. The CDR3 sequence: CASSLVPSNTGELFF. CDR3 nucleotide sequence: TGTGCCAGCAGCCTCGTCCCGTCGAACACCGGGGAGCTGTTTTTT.

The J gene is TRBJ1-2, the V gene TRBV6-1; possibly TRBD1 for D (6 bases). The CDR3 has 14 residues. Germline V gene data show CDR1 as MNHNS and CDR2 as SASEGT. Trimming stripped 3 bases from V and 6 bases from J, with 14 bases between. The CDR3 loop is CASSDTGKVNGYTF. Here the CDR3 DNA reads TGTGCCAGCAGTGACACAGGGAAGGTGAATGGCTACACCTTC.

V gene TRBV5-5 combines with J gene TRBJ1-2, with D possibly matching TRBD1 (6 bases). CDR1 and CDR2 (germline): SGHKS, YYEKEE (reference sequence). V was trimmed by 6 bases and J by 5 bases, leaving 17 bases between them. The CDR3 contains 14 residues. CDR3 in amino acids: CASIPLGASYGYTF. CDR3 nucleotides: TGTGCCAGCATTCCTCTGGGGGCTAGTTATGGCTACACCTTC. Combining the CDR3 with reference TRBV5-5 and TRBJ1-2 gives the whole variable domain DAGVTQSPTHLIKTRGQQVTLRCSPISGHKSVSWYQQVLGQGPQFIFQYYEKEERGRGNFPDRFSARQFPNYSSELNVNALLLGDSALYLCASIPLGASYGYTFGSGTRLTVV.

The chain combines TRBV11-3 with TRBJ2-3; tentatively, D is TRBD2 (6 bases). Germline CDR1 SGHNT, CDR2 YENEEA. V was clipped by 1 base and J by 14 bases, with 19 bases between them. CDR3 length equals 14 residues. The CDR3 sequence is CASSLGYEEGTLYF. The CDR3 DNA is TGTGCCAGCAGCTTAGGGTATGAAGAGGGGACTCTGTATTTT.

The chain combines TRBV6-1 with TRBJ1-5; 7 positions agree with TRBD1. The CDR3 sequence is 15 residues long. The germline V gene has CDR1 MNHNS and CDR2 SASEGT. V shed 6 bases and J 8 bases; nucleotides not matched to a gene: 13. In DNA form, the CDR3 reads TGTGCCAGCAGGGTCCGGGAGGGGGCCAGGAAGCCCCAGCATTTT. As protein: CASRVREGARKPQHF.